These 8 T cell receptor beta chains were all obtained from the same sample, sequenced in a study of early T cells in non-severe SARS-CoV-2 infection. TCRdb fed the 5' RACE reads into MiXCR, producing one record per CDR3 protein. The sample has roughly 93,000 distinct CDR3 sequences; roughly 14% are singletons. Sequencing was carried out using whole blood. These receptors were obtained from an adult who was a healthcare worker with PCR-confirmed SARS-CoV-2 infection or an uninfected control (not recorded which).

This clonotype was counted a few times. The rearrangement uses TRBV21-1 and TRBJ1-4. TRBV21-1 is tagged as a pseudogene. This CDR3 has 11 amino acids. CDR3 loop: CASSKVNGLFF. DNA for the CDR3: TGTGCCAGCAGCAAGGTTAACGGGCTGTTTTTT.

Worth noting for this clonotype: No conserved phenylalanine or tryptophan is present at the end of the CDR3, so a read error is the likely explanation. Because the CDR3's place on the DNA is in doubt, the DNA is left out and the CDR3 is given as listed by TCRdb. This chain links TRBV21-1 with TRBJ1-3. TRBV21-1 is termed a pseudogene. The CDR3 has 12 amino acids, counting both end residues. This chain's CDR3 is CASSKSGHRPLD.

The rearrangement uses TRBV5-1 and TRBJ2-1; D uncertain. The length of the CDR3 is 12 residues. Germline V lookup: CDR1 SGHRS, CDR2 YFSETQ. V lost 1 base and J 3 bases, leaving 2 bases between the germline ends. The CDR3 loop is CASSLNYNEQFF. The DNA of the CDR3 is TGCGCCAGCAGCTTGAACTACAATGAGCAGTTCTTC.

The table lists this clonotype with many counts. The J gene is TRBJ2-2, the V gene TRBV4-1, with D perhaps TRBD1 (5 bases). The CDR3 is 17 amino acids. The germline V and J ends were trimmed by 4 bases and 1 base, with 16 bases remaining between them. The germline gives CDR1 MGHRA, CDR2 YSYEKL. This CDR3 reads CASSPLTGYMNTGELFF. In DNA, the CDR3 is TGCGCCAGCAGCCCACTAACAGGTTACATGAACACCGGGGAGCTGTTTTTT.

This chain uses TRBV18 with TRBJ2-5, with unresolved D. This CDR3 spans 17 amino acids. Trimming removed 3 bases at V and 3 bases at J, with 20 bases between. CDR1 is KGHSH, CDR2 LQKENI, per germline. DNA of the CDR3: TGTGCCAGCTCACCCCCCGTTGAAGCCCGACGAAAAGAGACCCAGTACTTC. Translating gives CASSPPVEARRKETQYF.

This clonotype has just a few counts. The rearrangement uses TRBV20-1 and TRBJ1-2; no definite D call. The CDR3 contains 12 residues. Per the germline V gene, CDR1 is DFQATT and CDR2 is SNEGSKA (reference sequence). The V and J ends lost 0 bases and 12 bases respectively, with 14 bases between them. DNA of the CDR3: TGCAGTGCTAGAGATCAGACGGTAGAACACACCTTC. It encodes CSARDQTVEHTF.

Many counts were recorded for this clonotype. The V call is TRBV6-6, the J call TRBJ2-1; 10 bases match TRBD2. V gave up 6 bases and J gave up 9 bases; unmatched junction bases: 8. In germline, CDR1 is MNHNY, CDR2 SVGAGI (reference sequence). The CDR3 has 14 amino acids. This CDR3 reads CASRVLAGWGEQFF. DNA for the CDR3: TGTGCCAGCAGGGTACTAGCGGGGTGGGGTGAGCAGTTCTTC.

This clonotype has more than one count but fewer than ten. The CDR3 spells CSVEGTTGYTF. The CDR3 DNA follows: TGCAGCGTTGAAGGTACGACTGGCTACACCTTC. The chain uses TRBV29-1 and TRBJ1-2, with unresolved D. The V gene's germline CDR1 is SQVTM and CDR2 ANQGSEA. V lost 1 base to trimming and J lost 7 bases, with 7 bases between them. This CDR3 comprises 11 residues.